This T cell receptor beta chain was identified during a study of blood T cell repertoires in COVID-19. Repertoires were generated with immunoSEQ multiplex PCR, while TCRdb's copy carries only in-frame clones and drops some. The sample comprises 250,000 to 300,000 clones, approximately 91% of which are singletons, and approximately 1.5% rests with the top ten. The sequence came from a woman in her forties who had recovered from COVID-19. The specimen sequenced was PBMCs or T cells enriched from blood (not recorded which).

The CDR3 sequence: CASSHPLAGPNTGELFF. The CDR3 DNA reads as TGTGCCAGCAGCCACCCCCTTGCGGGGCCCAACACCGGGGAGCTGTTTTTT. The rearrangement uses TRBV7-9 and TRBJ2-2; D is possibly TRBD2 (6 bases). Trimming stripped 5 bases from V and 2 bases from J, with 18 bases between. There are 17 residues in the CDR3. In germline, CDR1 is SEHNR, CDR2 FQNEAQ (reference sequence).